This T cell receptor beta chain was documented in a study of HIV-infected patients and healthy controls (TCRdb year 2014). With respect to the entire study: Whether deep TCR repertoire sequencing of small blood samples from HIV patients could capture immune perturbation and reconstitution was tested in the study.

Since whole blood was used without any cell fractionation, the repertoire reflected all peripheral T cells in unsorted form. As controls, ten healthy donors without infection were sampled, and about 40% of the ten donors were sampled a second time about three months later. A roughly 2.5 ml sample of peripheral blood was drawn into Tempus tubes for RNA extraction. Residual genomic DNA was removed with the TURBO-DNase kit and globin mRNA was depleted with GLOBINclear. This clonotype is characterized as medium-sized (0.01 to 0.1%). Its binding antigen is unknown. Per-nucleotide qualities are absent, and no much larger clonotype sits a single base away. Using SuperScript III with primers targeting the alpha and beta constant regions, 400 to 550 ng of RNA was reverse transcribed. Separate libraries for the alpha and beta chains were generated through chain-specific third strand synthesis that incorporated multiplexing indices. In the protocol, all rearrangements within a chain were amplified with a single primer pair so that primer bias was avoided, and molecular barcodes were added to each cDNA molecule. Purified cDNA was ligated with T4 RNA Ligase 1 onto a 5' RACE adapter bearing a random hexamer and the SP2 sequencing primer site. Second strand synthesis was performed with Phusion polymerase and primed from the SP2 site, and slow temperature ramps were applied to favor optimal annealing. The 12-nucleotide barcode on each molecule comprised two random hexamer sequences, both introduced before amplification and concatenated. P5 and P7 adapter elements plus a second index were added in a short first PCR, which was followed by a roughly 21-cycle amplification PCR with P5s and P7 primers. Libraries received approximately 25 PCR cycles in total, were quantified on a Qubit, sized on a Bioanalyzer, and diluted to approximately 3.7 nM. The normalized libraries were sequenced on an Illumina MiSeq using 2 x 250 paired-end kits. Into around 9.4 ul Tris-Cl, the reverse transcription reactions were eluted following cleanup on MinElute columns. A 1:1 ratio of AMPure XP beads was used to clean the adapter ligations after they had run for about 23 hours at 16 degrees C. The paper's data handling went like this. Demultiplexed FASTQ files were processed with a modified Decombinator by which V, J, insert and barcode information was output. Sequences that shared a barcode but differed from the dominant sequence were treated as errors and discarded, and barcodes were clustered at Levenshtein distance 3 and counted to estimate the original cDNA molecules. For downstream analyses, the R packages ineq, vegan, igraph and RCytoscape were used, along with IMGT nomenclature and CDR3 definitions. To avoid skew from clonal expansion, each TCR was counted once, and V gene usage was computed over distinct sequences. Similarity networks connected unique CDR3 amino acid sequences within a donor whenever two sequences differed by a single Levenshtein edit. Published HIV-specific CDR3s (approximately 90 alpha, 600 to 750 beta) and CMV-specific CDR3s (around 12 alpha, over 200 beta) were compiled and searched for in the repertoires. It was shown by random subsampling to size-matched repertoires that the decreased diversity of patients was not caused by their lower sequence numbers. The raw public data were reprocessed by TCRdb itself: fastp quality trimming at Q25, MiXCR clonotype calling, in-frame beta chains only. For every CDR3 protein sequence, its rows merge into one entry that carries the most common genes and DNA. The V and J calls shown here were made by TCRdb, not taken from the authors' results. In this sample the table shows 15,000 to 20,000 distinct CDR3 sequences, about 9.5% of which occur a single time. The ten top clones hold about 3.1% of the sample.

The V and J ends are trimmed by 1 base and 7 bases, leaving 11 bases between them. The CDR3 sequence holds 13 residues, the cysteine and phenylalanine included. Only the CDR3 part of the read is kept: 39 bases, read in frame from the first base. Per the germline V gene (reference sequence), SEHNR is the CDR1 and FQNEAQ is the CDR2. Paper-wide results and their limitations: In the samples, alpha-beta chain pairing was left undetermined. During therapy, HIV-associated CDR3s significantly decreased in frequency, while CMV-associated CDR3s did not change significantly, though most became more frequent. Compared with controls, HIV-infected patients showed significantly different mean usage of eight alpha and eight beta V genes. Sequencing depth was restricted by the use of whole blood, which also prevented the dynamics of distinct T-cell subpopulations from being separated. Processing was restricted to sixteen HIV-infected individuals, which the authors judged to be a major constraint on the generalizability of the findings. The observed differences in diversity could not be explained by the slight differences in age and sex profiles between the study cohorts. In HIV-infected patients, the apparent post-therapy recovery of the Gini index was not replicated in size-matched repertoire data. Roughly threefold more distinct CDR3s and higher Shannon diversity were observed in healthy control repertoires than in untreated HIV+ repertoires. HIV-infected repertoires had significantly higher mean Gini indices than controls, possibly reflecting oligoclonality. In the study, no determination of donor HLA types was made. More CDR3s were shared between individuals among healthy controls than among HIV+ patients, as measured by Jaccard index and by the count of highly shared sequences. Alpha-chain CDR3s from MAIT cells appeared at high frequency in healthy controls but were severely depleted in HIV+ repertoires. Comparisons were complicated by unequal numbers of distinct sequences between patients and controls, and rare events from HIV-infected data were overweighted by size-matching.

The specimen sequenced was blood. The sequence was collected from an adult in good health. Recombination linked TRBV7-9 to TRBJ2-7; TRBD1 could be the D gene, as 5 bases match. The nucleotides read TGTGCCAGCAGCTTAGGGACCGCAGGGGAGCAGTACTTC. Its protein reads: CASSLGTAGEQYF. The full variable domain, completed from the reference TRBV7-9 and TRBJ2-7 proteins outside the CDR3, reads DTGVSQNPRHKITKRGQNVTFRCDPISEHNRLYWYRQTLGQGPEFLTYFQNEAQLEKSRLLSDRFSAERPKGSFSTLEIQRTEQGDSAMYLCASSLGTAGEQYFGPGTRLTVT.